This is a list of T cell receptor beta chains from one sample in a study of PD-1 blockade in classical Hodgkin lymphoma. Here immunoSEQ multiplex PCR was the method, and the copy in TCRdb shows in-frame clones only, minus some. Of roughly 150,000 clones detected, about 78% appear once; the ten largest clones hold roughly a tenth. This sample comprised peripheral blood mononuclear cells (PBMCs), obtained before the second cycle of nivolumab. These receptors came from a human donor with classical Hodgkin lymphoma. CDR3s include the opening cysteine and the closing phenylalanine or tryptophan. The D gene is left open where the match is weak. Part of the rows lack a size; the others show once, few, many or a class for expanded clones.

J gene: TRBJ2-4; D gene: -; V gene: TRBV2; clone size: -; CDR3 DNA: TGTGCCAGCAGTGAAGCCGTACTAGCCAAAAACATTCAGTACTTC; CDR3 protein: CASSEAVLAKNIQYF
J gene: TRBJ2-1; D gene: TRBD1; V gene: TRBV6-6; clone size: -; CDR3 DNA: TGTGCCAGCCAGTTGGGACAGGGGTGGGATGAGCAGTTCTTC; CDR3 protein: CASQLGQGWDEQFF
J gene: TRBJ1-4; D gene: TRBD1; V gene: TRBV4-2; clone size: -; CDR3 DNA: TGTGCCAGCAGCCCCTCCTCGACAGGGGGCTTTGTTGAAAAACTGTTTTTT; CDR3 protein: CASSPSSTGGFVEKLFF
J gene: TRBJ1-2; D gene: -; V gene: TRBV4-2; clone size: -; CDR3 DNA: TGTGCCAGCAGCCAAGATGTGGACACAGATTTGGCCCAGTATGGCTACACCTTC; CDR3 protein: CASSQDVDTDLAQYGYTF
J gene: TRBJ2-3; D gene: TRBD2; V gene: TRBV28; clone size: -; CDR3 DNA: TGTGCCAGCAGCCCCGGGAGGGCTCATACGCAGTATTTT; CDR3 protein: CASSPGRAHTQYF
J gene: TRBJ2-7; D gene: -; V gene: TRBV19; clone size: -; CDR3 DNA: TGTGCCAGTAGTATTACCGACAGTCGAACCTACGAGCAGTACTTC; CDR3 protein: CASSITDSRTYEQYF
J gene: TRBJ1-6; D gene: TRBD1; V gene: TRBV6-5; clone size: -; CDR3 DNA: TGTGCCAGCAGTTACTCTGGGACAGGGCAAAATTCACCCCTCCACTTT; CDR3 protein: CASSYSGTGQNSPLHF
J gene: TRBJ2-4; D gene: -; V gene: TRBV4-1; clone size: -; CDR3 DNA: TGCGCCAGCAGCCAAGTGCAACAGCCCAAAAACATTCAGTACTTC; CDR3 protein: CASSQVQQPKNIQYF
J gene: TRBJ1-2; D gene: TRBD1; V gene: TRBV7-9; clone size: -; CDR3 DNA: TGTGCCAGCAGTTTTCCGGGACAGGGGCACTATGGCTACACCTTC; CDR3 protein: CASSFPGQGHYGYTF
J gene: TRBJ1-5; D gene: -; V gene: TRBV7-9; clone size: -; CDR3 DNA: TGTGCCAGCAGCTTTCCCAATCAGCCCCAGCATTTT; CDR3 protein: CASSFPNQPQHF
J gene: TRBJ1-5; D gene: TRBD1; V gene: TRBV30; clone size: -; CDR3 DNA: TGTGCCTGGAGTGGACAGGGGAAGGAGCCCCAGCATTTT; CDR3 protein: CAWSGQGKEPQHF
J gene: TRBJ2-3; D gene: -; V gene: TRBV2; clone size: -; CDR3 DNA: TGTGCCAGCGAAGGGGGGACAGCAGATACGCAGTATTTT; CDR3 protein: CASEGGTADTQYF
J gene: TRBJ1-2; D gene: -; V gene: TRBV5-6; clone size: once; CDR3 DNA: TGTGCCAGCAGCTTGGGGCAGGCATCCTATGGCTACACCTTC; CDR3 protein: CASSLGQASYGYTF
J gene: TRBJ2-2; D gene: TRBD1; V gene: TRBV10-2; clone size: -; CDR3 DNA: TGCGCCAGCACCCACAGGGGGCGCACCGGGGAGCTGTTTTTT; CDR3 protein: CASTHRGRTGELFF
J gene: TRBJ2-6; D gene: -; V gene: TRBV5-1; clone size: -; CDR3 DNA: TGCGCCAGCAGCTTGAGGGGCTCCTCTGGGGCCAACGTCCTGACTTTC; CDR3 protein: CASSLRGSSGANVLTF
J gene: TRBJ2-3; D gene: -; V gene: TRBV11-2; clone size: once; CDR3 DNA: TGTGCCAGCAGCTTAGCGACAGATACGCAGTATTTT; CDR3 protein: CASSLATDTQYF
J gene: TRBJ1-2; D gene: -; V gene: TRBV20-1; clone size: -; CDR3 DNA: TGCAGTGCTAGGCGGGAGGGCTACACCTTC; CDR3 protein: CSARREGYTF
J gene: TRBJ2-1; D gene: -; V gene: TRBV6-6; clone size: -; CDR3 DNA: TGTGCCAGCAGTTACGAGGGGGGTGTGGATGAGCAGTTCTTC; CDR3 protein: CASSYEGGVDEQFF
J gene: TRBJ2-7; D gene: TRBD2; V gene: TRBV27; clone size: -; CDR3 DNA: TGTGCCAGCAGTTTTGCCCTAGCGGGAGGGCGAAGCTCCTACGAGCAGTACTTC; CDR3 protein: CASSFALAGGRSSYEQYF
J gene: TRBJ2-2; D gene: -; V gene: TRBV28; clone size: many; CDR3 DNA: TGTGCCAGCAGTTTAGGAGCGGGTTCGACCGGGGAGCTGTTTTTT; CDR3 protein: CASSLGAGSTGELFF
J gene: TRBJ2-4; D gene: -; V gene: TRBV7-9; clone size: -; CDR3 DNA: TGTGCCAGCAGCTTAGTTCCAGTAACTCTAGCCAAAAACATTCAGTACTTC; CDR3 protein: CASSLVPVTLAKNIQYF
J gene: TRBJ1-2; D gene: -; V gene: TRBV12-5; clone size: -; CDR3 DNA: TGTGCTAGTGGTTTGGGGAATGGCTACACCTTC; CDR3 protein: CASGLGNGYTF
J gene: TRBJ2-3; D gene: TRBD2; V gene: TRBV6-4; clone size: -; CDR3 DNA: TGTGCCAGCAGTGACTCCAGCGGGAGTTTTTTTGGTACGCAGTATTTT; CDR3 protein: CASSDSSGSFFGTQYF
J gene: TRBJ1-2; D gene: -; V gene: TRBV19; clone size: -; CDR3 DNA: TGTGCCAGTAGCCTGGACAGCCACTATGGCTACACCTTC; CDR3 protein: CASSLDSHYGYTF
J gene: TRBJ2-1; D gene: -; V gene: TRBV13; clone size: -; CDR3 DNA: TGTGCCAGCAGCTCAGGGACTGCCCGATCCTACAATGAGCAGTTCTTC; CDR3 protein: CASSSGTARSYNEQFF
J gene: TRBJ2-1; D gene: TRBD2; V gene: TRBV29-1; clone size: once; CDR3 DNA: TGCAGCGTTGGGACTAGCGGATGGAGCTCCTACAATGAGCAGTTCTTC; CDR3 protein: CSVGTSGWSSYNEQFF
J gene: TRBJ1-4; D gene: -; V gene: TRBV11-3; clone size: -; CDR3 DNA: TGTGCCAGCAGCTTGCAGGGCTCTAATGAAAAACTGTTTTTT; CDR3 protein: CASSLQGSNEKLFF
J gene: TRBJ1-4; D gene: -; V gene: TRBV5-6; clone size: -; CDR3 DNA: TGTGCCAGCAGCTTTACGGGCGGAGCTGGTGAAAAACTGTTTTTT; CDR3 protein: CASSFTGGAGEKLFF
J gene: TRBJ2-1; D gene: TRBD2; V gene: TRBV29-1; clone size: -; CDR3 DNA: TGCAGCGTCTCCGGGACTAGCGGGACCTACAATGAGCAGTTCTTC; CDR3 protein: CSVSGTSGTYNEQFF
J gene: TRBJ2-3; D gene: TRBD2; V gene: TRBV11-2; clone size: -; CDR3 DNA: TGTGCCAGCAGCCCGGGACTAGCGGGGGGTGTAGGTGCAAGTGATACGCAGTATTTT; CDR3 protein: CASSPGLAGGVGASDTQYF
J gene: TRBJ1-5; D gene: -; V gene: TRBV5-6; clone size: -; CDR3 DNA: TGTGCCAGCAGCTACGGGGGCCTGGGGGTGCAGCCCCAGCATTTT; CDR3 protein: CASSYGGLGVQPQHF
J gene: TRBJ2-5; D gene: TRBD2; V gene: TRBV18; clone size: -; CDR3 DNA: TGTGCCAGCTCACCACCGACGGGAGGGGTTGAGACCCAGTACTTC; CDR3 protein: CASSPPTGGVETQYF
J gene: TRBJ2-5; D gene: -; V gene: TRBV7-9; clone size: -; CDR3 DNA: TGTGCCAGCAGCTTAGCGTTCGGGGTGGGAGAGACCCAGTACTTC; CDR3 protein: CASSLAFGVGETQYF
J gene: TRBJ2-7; D gene: -; V gene: TRBV6-4; clone size: -; CDR3 DNA: TGTGCCAGCAACGTCGGTCGTATAAGCTCCTACGAGCAGTACTTC; CDR3 protein: CASNVGRISSYEQYF
J gene: TRBJ2-3; D gene: -; V gene: TRBV19; clone size: -; CDR3 DNA: TGTGCCAGTAGTCAGGGGGGCACGGATACGCAGTATTTT; CDR3 protein: CASSQGGTDTQYF